This T cell receptor beta chain came from a study of T cell responses to AZD1222 COVID-19 vaccine. The V segment lost 3 bases and the J segment 5 bases; nucleotides outside the gene matches: 9. The CDR3 loop spans 15 amino acids. CDR1 SGDLS and CDR2 YYNGEE come from the germline V gene. Profiled with immunoSEQ multiplex PCR; TCRdb holds only in-frame clones, not every one. Among about 190,000 clones listed, 75% to 90% were seen once. Specimen: peripheral blood, collected on day 0 of AZD1222 vaccination. V is TRBV9 and J is TRBJ1-2; the match to TRBD1 covers 8 bases. This TCR came from an adult in good health. The CDR3 region is CASSDRDRPLYGYTF. For the CDR3, the DNA is TGTGCCAGCAGCGACCGGGACAGGCCGTTATATGGCTACACCTTC.